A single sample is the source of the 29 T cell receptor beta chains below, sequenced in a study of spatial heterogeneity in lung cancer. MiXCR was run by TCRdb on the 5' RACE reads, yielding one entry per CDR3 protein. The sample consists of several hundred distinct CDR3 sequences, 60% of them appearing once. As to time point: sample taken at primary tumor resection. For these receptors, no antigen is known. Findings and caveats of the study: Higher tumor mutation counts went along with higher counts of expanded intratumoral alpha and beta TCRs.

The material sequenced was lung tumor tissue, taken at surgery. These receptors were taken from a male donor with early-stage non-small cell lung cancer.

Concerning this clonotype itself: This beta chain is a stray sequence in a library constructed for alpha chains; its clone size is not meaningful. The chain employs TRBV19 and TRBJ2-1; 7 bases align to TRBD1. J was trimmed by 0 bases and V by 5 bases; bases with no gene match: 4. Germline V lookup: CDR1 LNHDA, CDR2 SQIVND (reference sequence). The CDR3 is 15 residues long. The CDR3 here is CASSLQGSSYNEQFF. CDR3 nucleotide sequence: TGTGCCAGTAGTTTACAGGGGAGCTCCTACAATGAGCAGTTCTTC.

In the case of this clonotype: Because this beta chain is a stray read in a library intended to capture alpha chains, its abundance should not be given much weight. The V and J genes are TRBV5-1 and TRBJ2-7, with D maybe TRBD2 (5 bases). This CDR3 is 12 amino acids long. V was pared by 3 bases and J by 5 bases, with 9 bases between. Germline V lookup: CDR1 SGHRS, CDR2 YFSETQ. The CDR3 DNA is TGCGCCAGCAGCTCTTTCGGGAACGAGCAGTACTTC. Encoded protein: CASSSFGNEQYF.

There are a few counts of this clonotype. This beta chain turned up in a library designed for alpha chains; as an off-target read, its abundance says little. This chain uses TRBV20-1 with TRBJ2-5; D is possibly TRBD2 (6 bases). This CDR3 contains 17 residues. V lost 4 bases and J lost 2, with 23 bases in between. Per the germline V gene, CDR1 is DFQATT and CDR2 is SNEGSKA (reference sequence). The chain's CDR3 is CSAKPPPGGTVQETQYF. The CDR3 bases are TGCAGTGCTAAGCCCCCGCCGGGCGGGACGGTACAAGAGACCCAGTACTTC.

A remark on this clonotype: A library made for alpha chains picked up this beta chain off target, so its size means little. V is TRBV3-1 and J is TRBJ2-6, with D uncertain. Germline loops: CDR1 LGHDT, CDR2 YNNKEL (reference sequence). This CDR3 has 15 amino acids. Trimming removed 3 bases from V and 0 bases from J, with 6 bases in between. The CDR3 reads CASSQSDSGANVLTF. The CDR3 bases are TGTGCCAGCAGCCAGAGTGACTCTGGGGCCAACGTCCTGACTTTC. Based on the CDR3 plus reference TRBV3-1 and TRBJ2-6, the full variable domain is DTAVSQTPKYLVTQMGNDKSIKCEQNLGHDTMYWYKQDSKKFLKIMFSYNNKELIINETVPNRFSPKSPDKAHLNLHINSLELGDSAVYFCASSQSDSGANVLTFGAGSRLTVL.

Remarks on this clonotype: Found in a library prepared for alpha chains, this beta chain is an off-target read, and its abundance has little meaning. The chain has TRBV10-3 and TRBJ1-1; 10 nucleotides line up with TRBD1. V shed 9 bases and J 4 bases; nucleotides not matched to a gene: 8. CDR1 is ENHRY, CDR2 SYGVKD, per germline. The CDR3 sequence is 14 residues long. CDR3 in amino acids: CAIAGTGVGTEAFF. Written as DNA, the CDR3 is TGTGCCATAGCCGGGACAGGGGTGGGCACTGAAGCTTTCTTT.

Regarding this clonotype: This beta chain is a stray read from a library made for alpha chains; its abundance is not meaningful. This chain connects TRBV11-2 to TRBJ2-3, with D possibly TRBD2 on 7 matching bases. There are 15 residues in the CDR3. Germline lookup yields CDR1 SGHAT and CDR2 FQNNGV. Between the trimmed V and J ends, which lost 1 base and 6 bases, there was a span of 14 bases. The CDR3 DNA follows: TGTGCCAGCAGCTTAGTGCGCGGGGGCTTGGATACGCAGTATTTT. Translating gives CASSLVRGGLDTQYF.

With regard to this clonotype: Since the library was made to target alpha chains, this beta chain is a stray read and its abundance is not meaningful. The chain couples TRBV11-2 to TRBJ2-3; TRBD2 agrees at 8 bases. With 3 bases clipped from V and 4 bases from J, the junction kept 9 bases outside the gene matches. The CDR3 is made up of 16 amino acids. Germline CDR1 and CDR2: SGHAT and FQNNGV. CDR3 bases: TGTGCCAGCAGCTTTAGGACGGGGGGGAGGGCAGATACGCAGTATTTT. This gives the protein CASSFRTGGRADTQYF.

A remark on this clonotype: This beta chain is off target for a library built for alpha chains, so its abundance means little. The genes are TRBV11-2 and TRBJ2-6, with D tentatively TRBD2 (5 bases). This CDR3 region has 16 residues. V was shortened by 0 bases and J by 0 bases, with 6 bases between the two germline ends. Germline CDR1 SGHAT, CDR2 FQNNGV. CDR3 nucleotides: TGTGCCAGCAGCTTAGAACGGGACTCTGGGGCCAACGTCCTGACTTTC. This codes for CASSLERDSGANVLTF.

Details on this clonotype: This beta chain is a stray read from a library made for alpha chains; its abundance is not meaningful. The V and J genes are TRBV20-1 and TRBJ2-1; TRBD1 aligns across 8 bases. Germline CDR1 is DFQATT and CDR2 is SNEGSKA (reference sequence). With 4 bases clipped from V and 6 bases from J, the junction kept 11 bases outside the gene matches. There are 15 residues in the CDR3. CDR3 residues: CSATFGQGLGNEQFF. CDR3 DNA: TGCAGTGCTACCTTTGGACAGGGCCTTGGCAATGAGCAGTTCTTC.

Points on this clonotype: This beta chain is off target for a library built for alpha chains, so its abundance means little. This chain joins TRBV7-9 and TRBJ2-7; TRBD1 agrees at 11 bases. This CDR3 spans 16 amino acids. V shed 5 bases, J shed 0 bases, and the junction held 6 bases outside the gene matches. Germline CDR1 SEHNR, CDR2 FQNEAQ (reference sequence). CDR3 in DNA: TGTGCCAGCAGCCTGATCGGGACAGGGGGCTCCTACGAGCAGTACTTC. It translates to CASSLIGTGGSYEQYF.

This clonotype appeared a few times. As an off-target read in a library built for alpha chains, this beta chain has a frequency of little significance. The chain's CDR3 is CSVEWGYGYTF. CDR3 DNA sequence: TGCAGCGTTGAATGGGGGTATGGCTACACCTTC. V usage is TRBV29-1 and J usage is TRBJ1-2, with D maybe TRBD1 (5 bases). The CDR3 is 11 residues long. V was pared by 2 bases and J by 5 bases, with 6 bases between. Germline V lookup: CDR1 SQVTM, CDR2 ANQGSEA. Full variable domain (outside the CDR3, taken from reference TRBV29-1 and TRBJ1-2): SAVISQKPSRDICQRGTSLTIQCQVDSQVTMMFWYRQQPGQSLTLIATANQGSEATYESGFVIDKFPISRPNLTFSTLTVSNMSPEDSSIYLCSVEWGYGYTFGSGTRLTVV.

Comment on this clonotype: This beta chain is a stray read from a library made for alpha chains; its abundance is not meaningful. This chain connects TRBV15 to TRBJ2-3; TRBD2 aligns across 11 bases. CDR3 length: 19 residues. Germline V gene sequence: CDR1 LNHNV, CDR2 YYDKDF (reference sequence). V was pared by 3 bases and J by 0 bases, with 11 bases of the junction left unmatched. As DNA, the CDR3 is TGTGCCACCAGCAGTGATCCCGAGGGGACTAGCGGTAGCACAGATACGCAGTATTTT. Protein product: CATSSDPEGTSGSTDTQYF.

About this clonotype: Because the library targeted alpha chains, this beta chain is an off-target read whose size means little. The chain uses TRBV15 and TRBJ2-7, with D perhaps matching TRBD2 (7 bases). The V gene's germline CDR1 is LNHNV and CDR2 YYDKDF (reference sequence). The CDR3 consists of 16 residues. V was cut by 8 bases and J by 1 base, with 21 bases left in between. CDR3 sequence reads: CATRKGGDEGSYEQYF. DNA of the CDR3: TGTGCCACCCGGAAGGGGGGGGATGAGGGATCCTACGAGCAGTACTTC. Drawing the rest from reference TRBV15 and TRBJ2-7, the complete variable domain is DAMVIQNPRYQVTQFGKPVTLSCSQTLNHNVMYWYQQKSSQAPKLLFHYYDKDFNNEADTPDNFQSRRPNTSFCFLDIRSPGLGDTAMYLCATRKGGDEGSYEQYFGPGTRLTVT.

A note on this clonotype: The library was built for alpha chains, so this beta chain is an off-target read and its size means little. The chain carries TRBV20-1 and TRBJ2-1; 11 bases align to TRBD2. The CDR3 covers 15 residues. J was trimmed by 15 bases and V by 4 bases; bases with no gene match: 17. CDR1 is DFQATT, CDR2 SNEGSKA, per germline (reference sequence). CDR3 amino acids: CSATSYGTSGKMLFF. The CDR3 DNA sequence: TGCAGTGCTACATCTTACGGGACTAGCGGTAAAATGTTGTTCTTC.

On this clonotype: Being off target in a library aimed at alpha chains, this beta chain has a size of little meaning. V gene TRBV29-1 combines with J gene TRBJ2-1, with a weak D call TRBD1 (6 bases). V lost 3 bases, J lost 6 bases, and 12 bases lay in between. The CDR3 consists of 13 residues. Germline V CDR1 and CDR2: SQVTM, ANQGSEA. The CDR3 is CSVELGAGNEQFF. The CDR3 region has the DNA TGCAGCGTTGAGCTGGGGGCCGGCAATGAGCAGTTCTTC.

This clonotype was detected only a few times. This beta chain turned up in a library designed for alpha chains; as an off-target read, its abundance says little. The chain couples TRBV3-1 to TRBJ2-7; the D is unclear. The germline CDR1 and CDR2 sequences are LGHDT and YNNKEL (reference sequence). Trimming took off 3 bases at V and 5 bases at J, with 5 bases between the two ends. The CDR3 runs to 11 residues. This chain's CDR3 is CASSQTDEQYF. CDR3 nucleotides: TGTGCCAGCAGCCAGACCGACGAGCAGTACTTC.

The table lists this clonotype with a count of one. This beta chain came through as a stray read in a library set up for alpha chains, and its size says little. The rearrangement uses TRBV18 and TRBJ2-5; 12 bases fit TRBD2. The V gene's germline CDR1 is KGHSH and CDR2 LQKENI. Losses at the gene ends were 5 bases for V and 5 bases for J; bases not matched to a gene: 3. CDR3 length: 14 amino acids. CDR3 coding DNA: TGTGCCAGCTCAAGACTAGCGGGAGCTGAGACCCAGTACTTC. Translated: CASSRLAGAETQYF.

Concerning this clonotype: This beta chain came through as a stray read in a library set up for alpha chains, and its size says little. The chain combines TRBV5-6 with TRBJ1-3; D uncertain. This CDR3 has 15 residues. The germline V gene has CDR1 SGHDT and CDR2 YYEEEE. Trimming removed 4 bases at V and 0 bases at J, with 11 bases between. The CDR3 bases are TGTGCCAGCAGCATGGACCCATCCTCTGGAAACACCATATATTTT. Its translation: CASSMDPSSGNTIYF.

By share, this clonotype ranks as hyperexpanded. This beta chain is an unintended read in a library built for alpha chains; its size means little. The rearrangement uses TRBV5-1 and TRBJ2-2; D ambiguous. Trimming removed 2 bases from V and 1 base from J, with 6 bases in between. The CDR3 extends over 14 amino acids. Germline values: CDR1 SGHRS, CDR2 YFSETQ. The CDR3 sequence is CASSFRQNTGELFF. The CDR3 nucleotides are TGCGCCAGCAGCTTCCGACAGAACACCGGGGAGCTGTTTTTT.

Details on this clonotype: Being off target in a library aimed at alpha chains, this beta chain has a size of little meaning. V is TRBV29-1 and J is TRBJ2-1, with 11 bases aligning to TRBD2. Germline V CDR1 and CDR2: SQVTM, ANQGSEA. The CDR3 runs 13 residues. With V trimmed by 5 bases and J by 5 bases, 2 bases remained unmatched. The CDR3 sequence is CSVRGLADNEQFF. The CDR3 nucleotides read TGCAGCGTTAGGGGACTAGCGGACAATGAGCAGTTCTTC.

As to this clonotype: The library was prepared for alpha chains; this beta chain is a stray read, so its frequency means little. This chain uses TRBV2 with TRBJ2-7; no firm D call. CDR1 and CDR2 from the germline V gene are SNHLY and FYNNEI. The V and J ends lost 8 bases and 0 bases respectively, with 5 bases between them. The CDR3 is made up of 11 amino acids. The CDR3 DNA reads TGTGCCAGCTCGAGCTCCTACGAGCAGTACTTC. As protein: CASSSSYEQYF.

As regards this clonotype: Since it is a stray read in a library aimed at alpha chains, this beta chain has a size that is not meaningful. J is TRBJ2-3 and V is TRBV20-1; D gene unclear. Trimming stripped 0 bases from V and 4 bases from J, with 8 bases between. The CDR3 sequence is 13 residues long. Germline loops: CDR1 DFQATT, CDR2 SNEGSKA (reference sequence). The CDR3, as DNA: TGCAGTGCTAGAGATCATGTGTCAGATACGCAGTATTTT. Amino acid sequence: CSARDHVSDTQYF.

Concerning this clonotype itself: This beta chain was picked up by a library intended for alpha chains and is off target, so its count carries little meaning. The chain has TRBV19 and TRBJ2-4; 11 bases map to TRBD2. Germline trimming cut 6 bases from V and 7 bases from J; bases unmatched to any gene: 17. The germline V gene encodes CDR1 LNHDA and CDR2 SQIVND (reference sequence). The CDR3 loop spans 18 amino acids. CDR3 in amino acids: CASSTGLADPLQGNIQYF. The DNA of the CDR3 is TGTGCCAGTAGCACGGGACTAGCGGACCCCTTGCAAGGGAACATTCAGTACTTC.

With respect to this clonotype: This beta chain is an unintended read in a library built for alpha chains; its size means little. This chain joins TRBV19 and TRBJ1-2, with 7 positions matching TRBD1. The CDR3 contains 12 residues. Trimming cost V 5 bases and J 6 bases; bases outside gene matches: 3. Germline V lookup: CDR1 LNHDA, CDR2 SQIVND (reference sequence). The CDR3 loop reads CASSVQGNGYTF. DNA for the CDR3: TGTGCCAGTAGTGTACAGGGGAATGGCTACACCTTC.

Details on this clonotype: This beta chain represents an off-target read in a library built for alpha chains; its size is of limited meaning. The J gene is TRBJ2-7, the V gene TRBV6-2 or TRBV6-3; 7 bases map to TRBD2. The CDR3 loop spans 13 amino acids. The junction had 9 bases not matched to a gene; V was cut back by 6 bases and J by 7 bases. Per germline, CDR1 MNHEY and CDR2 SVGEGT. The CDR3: CASRPGLGGEQYF. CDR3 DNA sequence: TGTGCCAGCAGGCCGGGCTTGGGAGGGGAGCAGTACTTC.

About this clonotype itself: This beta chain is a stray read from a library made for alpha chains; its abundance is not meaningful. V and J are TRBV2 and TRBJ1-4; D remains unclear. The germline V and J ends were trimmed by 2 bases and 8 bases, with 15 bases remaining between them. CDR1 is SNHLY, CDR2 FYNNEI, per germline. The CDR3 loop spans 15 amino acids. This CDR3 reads CASSELGVRNEKLFF. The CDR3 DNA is TGTGCCAGCAGTGAACTGGGTGTGCGGAACGAAAAACTGTTTTTT.

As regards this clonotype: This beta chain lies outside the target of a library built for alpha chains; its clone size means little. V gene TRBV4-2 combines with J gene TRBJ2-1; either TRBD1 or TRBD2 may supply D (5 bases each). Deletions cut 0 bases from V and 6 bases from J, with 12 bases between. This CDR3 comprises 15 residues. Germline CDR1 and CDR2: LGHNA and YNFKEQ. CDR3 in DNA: TGTGCCAGCAGCCAAGATATTAGGGACCGCAATGAGCAGTTCTTC. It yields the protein CASSQDIRDRNEQFF.

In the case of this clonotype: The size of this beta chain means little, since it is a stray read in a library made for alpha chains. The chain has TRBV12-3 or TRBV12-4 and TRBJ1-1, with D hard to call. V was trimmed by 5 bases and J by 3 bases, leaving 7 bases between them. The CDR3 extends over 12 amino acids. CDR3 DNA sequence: TGTGCCAGCAGTCTAGAGTACACTGAAGCTTTCTTT. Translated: CASSLEYTEAFF.

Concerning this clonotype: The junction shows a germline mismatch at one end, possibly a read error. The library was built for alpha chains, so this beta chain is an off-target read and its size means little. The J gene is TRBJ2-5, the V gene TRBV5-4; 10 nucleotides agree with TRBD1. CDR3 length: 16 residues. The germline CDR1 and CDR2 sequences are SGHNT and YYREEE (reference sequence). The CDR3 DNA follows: TGTGTCAGCAGCTCGCGGGACAGGGGAGGGCAAGAGACCCAGTACTTC. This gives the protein CVSSSRDRGGQETQYF.